Below are 8 T cell receptor beta chains sequenced from a single sample in a study of vaccination effects on CD4 cells after COVID-19. Their target antigens are unknown. Generated by immunoSEQ multiplex PCR, the TCRdb table keeps only in-frame clones and is missing some. The repertoire has about 27,000 clones, roughly two thirds of them found once; the top ten carry over 9.5%. ViraFEST used viral peptide pools to expand antigen-specific CD4+ T cells before sequencing. Culture proceeded for about ten days, and CD4+ T cells were then isolated. In the vaccine recipients, nucleocapsid antibodies were negative and there was no prior SARS-CoV-2 infection. The sample was CD4+ T cells from PBMCs cultured with SARS-CoV-2 spike peptides, taken before COVID-19 vaccination. These receptors were obtained from a human donor who received a COVID-19 vaccine.

V and J are TRBV6-5 and TRBJ2-5, with 10 bases lining up with TRBD1. Germline V CDR1 and CDR2: MNHEY, SVGAGI. The CDR3 has 14 residues. V trimming: 6 bases; J trimming: 5 bases; junction bases outside the gene matches: 6. In DNA, the CDR3 is TGTGCCAGCAGGACAGGGGGCCCCGGGGAGACCCAGTACTTC. Residues: CASRTGGPGETQYF.

To note about this clone: Relative to the germline gene, one junction end is altered; a read error may explain this. Additional DNA sequences in this sample encode the identical CDR3. This sequence joins TRBV6-5 and TRBJ1-2; 10 positions agree with TRBD1. The germline V gene has CDR1 MNHEY and CDR2 SVGAGI. The CDR3 length is 12 residues. CDR3 DNA: TGTGCCAGCAGTTACGCGGGACAGGGGCTGGATTTC. Protein sequence: CASSYAGQGLDF.

The V call is TRBV3-1 (or the pseudogene TRBV3-2), the J call TRBJ2-5; 7 nucleotides line up with TRBD1. This CDR3 has 12 residues. V was clipped by 8 bases and J by 5 bases; unmatched bases: 5. Per germline, CDR1 LGHDT and CDR2 YNNKEL (reference sequence). CDR3 region: CASSTGLETQYF. In DNA, the CDR3 is TGTGCCAGCTCGACAGGGCTGGAGACCCAGTACTTC.

V usage is TRBV28 and J usage is TRBJ1-2; no definite D call. V was pared by 5 bases and J by 3 bases, with 16 bases between. CDR1 is MDHEN, CDR2 SYDVKM, per germline. The CDR3 is 15 residues long. The CDR3 spells CASSRSGIIDYGYTF. The CDR3, as DNA: TGTGCCAGCAGTAGAAGTGGGATAATAGACTATGGCTACACCTTC.

The genes are TRBV6-5 and TRBJ2-4; TRBD1 aligns across 8 bases. This CDR3 region has 15 residues. Losses at the gene ends were 6 bases for V and 2 bases for J; bases not matched to a gene: 6. The germline V gene has CDR1 MNHEY and CDR2 SVGAGI. CDR3 nucleotide sequence: TGTGCCAGCAGCCTTAGGACAGGGTCCAAAAACATTCAGTACTTC. Amino acids: CASSLRTGSKNIQYF.

The chain carries TRBV27 and TRBJ2-1; 8 nucleotides agree with TRBD1. This CDR3 region has 15 residues. Germline-derived CDR1 and CDR2 are MNHEY and SMNVEV (reference sequence). Trimming cost V 6 bases and J 5 bases; bases outside gene matches: 9. CDR3 region: CASRDAGTGNNEQFF. CDR3 coding DNA: TGTGCCAGCAGGGATGCCGGGACAGGAAACAATGAGCAGTTCTTC.

The chain joins TRBV9 to TRBJ2-2; 7 bases map to TRBD1. CDR3 size: 19 residues. From germline, CDR1 is SGDLS and CDR2 YYNGEE. V was clipped by 4 bases and J by 0 bases; unmatched bases: 15. DNA of the CDR3: TGTGCCAGCAGCCCACCCCTCCGAAGGGGGCGGCCGAACACCGGGGAGCTGTTTTTT. It encodes CASSPPLRRGRPNTGELFF. Full variable domain (outside the CDR3, taken from reference TRBV9 and TRBJ2-2): DSGVTQTPKHLITATGQRVTLRCSPRSGDLSVYWYQQSLDQGLQFLIQYYNGEERAKGNILERFSAQQFPDLHSELNLSSLELGDSALYFCASSPPLRRGRPNTGELFFGEGSRLTVL.

The chain combines TRBV7-9 with TRBJ2-5; D is undetermined. With 5 bases removed from V and 2 bases from J, the gap between germline ends came to 12 bases. The CDR3 length is 14 residues. The germline gives CDR1 SEHNR, CDR2 FQNEAQ (reference sequence). This chain's CDR3 is CASSILVGQETQYF. The CDR3 DNA follows: TGTGCCAGCAGCATCCTCGTCGGGCAAGAGACCCAGTACTTC.